These T cell receptor beta chains were read from a single sample in a study of CD8+ T cells in alopecia areata. Data came from immunoSEQ multiplex PCR; TCRdb stores just in-frame clones and leaves some out. Of 100,000 to 150,000 clones listed, around 63% are singletons. Material: CD4+ T cells sorted from blood, obtained at week 4, from a patient treated with tofacitinib. These receptors all stem from a human donor with alopecia areata. CDR3s include the opening cysteine and the closing phenylalanine or tryptophan. D genes are given only for firm matches. Where a row states a size, it is once, few, many or the class of an expanded clone; other rows omit it.

V gene,J gene,D gene,clone size,CDR3 protein,CDR3 DNA
TRBV29-1,TRBJ1-1,NA,few,CSVEGLGRTEAFF,TGCAGCGTTGAGGGGTTGGGTCGGACTGAAGCTTTCTTT
TRBV19,TRBJ1-1,NA,few,CASSMTGKQNTEAFF,TGTGCCAGTAGTATGACAGGAAAACAGAACACTGAAGCTTTCTTT
TRBV30,TRBJ2-6,NA,few,CAWTSSGANVLTF,TGTGCCTGGACATCCTCTGGGGCCAACGTCCTGACTTTC
TRBV7-2,TRBJ2-3,TRBD1,NA,CASSSGQALSTDTQYF,TGTGCCAGCAGCTCGGGACAGGCCCTTAGCACAGATACGCAGTATTTT
TRBV2,TRBJ1-4,NA,NA,CASSLTGWTNEKLFF,TGTGCCAGCAGTCTAACAGGGTGGACTAATGAAAAACTGTTTTTT
TRBV30,TRBJ2-1,TRBD1,NA,CAWRKGALEQFF,TGTGCCTGGAGAAAGGGGGCTCTTGAGCAGTTCTTC
TRBV18,TRBJ2-1,TRBD2,NA,CASSPRAGNNEQFF,TGTGCCAGCTCACCCAGAGCGGGGAACAATGAGCAGTTCTTC
TRBV5-1,TRBJ1-2,TRBD1,once,CASSLDWGTVRFGGYTF,TGCGCCAGCAGCTTGGATTGGGGGACAGTGAGGTTCGGCGGCTACACCTTC
TRBV29-1,TRBJ2-1,TRBD2,NA,CSVEDPGGMGNEQFF,TGCAGCGTTGAAGATCCGGGGGGGATGGGCAATGAGCAGTTCTTC
TRBV12-5,TRBJ2-5,NA,NA,CASGLAVSGTQYF,TGTGCTAGTGGTTTGGCAGTCTCGGGGACCCAGTACTTC
TRBV2,TRBJ1-6,NA,few,CASKVSGSSPLHF,TGTGCCAGCAAAGTCAGTGGAAGCTCACCCCTCCACTTT
TRBV9,TRBJ2-4,NA,NA,CASRDETGTRRGKSKNIQYF,TGTGCCAGCAGGGACGAGACCGGGACACGACGCGGAAAGAGCAAAAACATTCAGTACTTC
TRBV29-1,TRBJ2-3,TRBD2,NA,CSVEERAGDPRTQYF,TGCAGCGTTGAAGAACGAGCGGGGGACCCCCGTACGCAGTATTTT
TRBV5-1,TRBJ1-6,NA,NA,CASSSAGGGARSPLHF,TGCGCCAGCAGCTCCGCAGGAGGAGGGGCGAGGTCACCCCTCCACTTT
TRBV28,TRBJ2-7,NA,few,CASSSYYEQYF,TGTGCCAGCAGTTCCTACTACGAGCAGTACTTC
TRBV19,TRBJ1-5,NA,NA,CASSITAGSSNQPQHF,TGTGCCAGTAGTATAACGGCAGGGAGCAGCAATCAGCCCCAGCATTTT
TRBV7-9,TRBJ2-2,NA,NA,CASSQAADTGELFF,TGTGCCAGCAGCCAGGCGGCGGACACCGGGGAGCTGTTTTTT
TRBV29-1,TRBJ2-7,TRBD1,few,CSVAGDSISYEQYF,TGCAGCGTTGCTGGGGACAGCATCTCCTACGAGCAGTACTTC
TRBV7-2,TRBJ2-6,NA,NA,CASSLVTQRGANVLTF,TGTGCCAGCAGCTTAGTCACCCAGAGAGGGGCCAACGTCCTGACTTTC
TRBV29-1,TRBJ2-7,NA,NA,CSVLGGTSNYEQYF,TGCAGCGTCCTCGGGGGGACATCGAACTACGAGCAGTACTTC
TRBV30,TRBJ2-1,TRBD2,NA,CAWSIIPGLAANNEQFF,TGTGCCTGGAGTATAATCCCGGGACTAGCGGCAAACAATGAGCAGTTCTTC
TRBV30,TRBJ1-5,NA,NA,CAWSVEGGQPQHF,TGTGCCTGGAGTGTTGAGGGCGGACAGCCCCAGCATTTT
TRBV7-9,TRBJ2-5,NA,NA,CASSYGITSETQYF,TGTGCCAGCAGCTACGGTATCACGAGTGAGACCCAGTACTTC
TRBV18,TRBJ2-4,NA,once,CASSPSLRGIQYF,TGTGCCAGCTCACCCAGCCTCAGGGGCATTCAGTACTTC
TRBV5-1,TRBJ2-3,TRBD1,NA,CASSYRQGSTDTQYF,TGCGCCAGCAGCTACCGACAGGGCAGCACAGATACGCAGTATTTT
TRBV5-4,TRBJ2-1,TRBD1,NA,CASSLAPTGDNEQFF,TGTGCCAGCAGCTTGGCACCGACAGGGGACAATGAGCAGTTCTTC
TRBV28,TRBJ2-7,TRBD1,NA,CASSVPYRGEQYF,TGTGCCAGCAGTGTCCCTTACAGGGGCGAGCAGTACTTC
TRBV2,TRBJ2-1,TRBD2,few,CASSRLAGGPSSYNEQFF,TGTGCCAGCAGTAGGCTAGCGGGGGGCCCAAGCTCCTACAATGAGCAGTTCTTC
TRBV19,TRBJ1-1,NA,once,CASSVTIGSTEAFF,TGTGCCAGTAGTGTTACAATTGGAAGCACTGAAGCTTTCTTT
TRBV2,TRBJ2-7,TRBD1,once,CASSAAGGTYEQYF,TGTGCCAGCAGTGCGGCAGGGGGCACCTACGAGCAGTACTTC
TRBV29-1,TRBJ2-5,NA,NA,CSVGQDPQETQYF,TGCAGCGTTGGACAGGACCCCCAAGAGACCCAGTACTTC
TRBV5-1,TRBJ2-1,TRBD1,few,CASSLGGVRTGIDEQFF,TGCGCCAGCAGCCTCGGAGGTGTAAGGACAGGGATTGATGAGCAGTTCTTC
TRBV15,TRBJ1-6,NA,NA,CATRGGDSPLHF,TGTGCCACCCGAGGTGGGGATTCACCCCTCCACTTT
TRBV5-6,TRBJ2-7,NA,once,CASSLFSYEQYF,TGTGCCAGCAGCTTGTTTTCCTACGAGCAGTACTTC
TRBV29-1,TRBJ2-1,TRBD1,NA,CSVAGGAGQFF,TGCAGCGTGGCAGGGGGCGCGGGGCAGTTCTTC
TRBV5-4,TRBJ2-2,NA,NA,CASSSGANTGELFF,TGTGCCAGCAGCTCTGGGGCGAACACCGGGGAGCTGTTTTTT
TRBV25-1,TRBJ2-5,TRBD1,once,CASSEYRAGGEETQYF,TGTGCCAGCAGTGAATATAGGGCAGGGGGAGAAGAGACCCAGTACTTC
TRBV4-3,TRBJ2-6,NA,NA,CASSQRVQGPASGANVLTF,TGCGCCAGCAGTCAAAGGGTACAGGGCCCGGCATCGGGGGCCAACGTCCTGACTTTC
TRBV30,TRBJ1-2,TRBD1,NA,CAWFYGTGNYGYTF,TGTGCCTGGTTTTACGGGACAGGGAACTATGGCTACACCTTC
TRBV30,TRBJ2-3,NA,NA,CAWSQGTDTQYF,TGTGCCTGGTCGCAAGGCACAGATACGCAGTATTTT
TRBV29-1,TRBJ2-1,NA,NA,CSVEKGSSYNEQFF,TGCAGCGTTGAGAAAGGGAGCTCCTACAATGAGCAGTTCTTC
TRBV2,TRBJ2-5,NA,few,CASSGNQGGETQYF,TGTGCCAGCAGCGGAAACCAGGGGGGAGAGACCCAGTACTTC
TRBV29-1,TRBJ2-5,NA,few,CSVSLQLETQYF,TGCAGCGTTTCTTTACAGTTAGAGACCCAGTACTTC
TRBV29-1,TRBJ2-5,TRBD1,NA,CSVTGVGQETQYF,TGCAGCGTCACAGGGGTCGGACAAGAGACCCAGTACTTC
TRBV5-4,TRBJ1-2,TRBD1,NA,CASSQGQEPNYGYTF,TGTGCCAGCAGCCAGGGACAGGAGCCTAACTATGGCTACACCTTC
TRBV30,TRBJ1-5,NA,once,CAWSAGGGSNQPQHF,TGTGCCTGGAGCGCCGGTGGGGGAAGCAATCAGCCCCAGCATTTT
TRBV5-1,TRBJ1-1,TRBD1,few,CASSTLGQAGTEAFF,TGCGCCAGCAGCACACTCGGACAGGCGGGCACTGAAGCTTTCTTT
TRBV6-5,TRBJ2-3,NA,NA,CASSYSTVSTDTQYF,TGTGCCAGCAGTTACTCGACGGTTAGCACAGATACGCAGTATTTT
TRBV18,TRBJ1-6,NA,NA,CASSPEDNSPLHF,TGTGCCAGCTCACCGGAGGACAATTCACCCCTCCACTTT
TRBV5-4,TRBJ2-1,NA,once,CASSRPYNEQFF,TGTGCCAGCAGTAGGCCTTACAATGAGCAGTTCTTC